A selection of T cell receptor beta chains follows, all from one sample in a study of T cell changes during pregnancy in multiple sclerosis. Repertoires were generated with immunoSEQ multiplex PCR, while TCRdb's copy carries only in-frame clones and drops some. The sample holds about 100,000 clones, around 90% seen once. The sample in question was peripheral blood, obtained in the second trimester of pregnancy. These receptors were collected from a female donor with multiple sclerosis, enrolled in a pregnancy study. Both conserved end residues are part of each CDR3. Fields, in order: clone size, D gene, CDR3 length, J gene, V gene, CDR3 protein, CDR3 DNA. The D gene is left open where the match is weak. Size is omitted from some rows. Given values are once, few, many or a class for expanded clones.

>.|TRBD2|16|TRBJ2-5|TRBV18
CASSPPSGRAGETQYF
TGTGCCAGCTCACCACCGAGCGGGAGGGCGGGAGAGACCCAGTACTTC
>.|.|13|TRBJ1-2|TRBV7-9
CASSRDIPYGYTF
TGTGCCAGCAGCCGGGACATCCCGTATGGCTACACCTTC
>few|.|11|TRBJ2-3|TRBV6-5
CASIRGDTQYF
TGTGCCAGCATTAGGGGAGATACGCAGTATTTT
>.|.|14|TRBJ2-5|TRBV15
CATSRDKLGETQYF
TGTGCCACCAGCAGAGATAAACTAGGAGAGACCCAGTACTTC
>few|.|13|TRBJ1-3|TRBV7-6
CASSADRGNTIYF
TGTGCCAGCAGCGCCGACAGGGGAAACACCATATATTTT
>.|.|15|TRBJ2-7|TRBV4-2
CASSQSDLLGDEQYF
TGTGCCAGCAGCCAGTCAGACCTACTAGGCGACGAGCAGTACTTC
>.|.|14|TRBJ2-2|TRBV7-2
CASSFLTHTGELFF
TGTGCCAGCAGCTTTTTGACTCACACCGGGGAGCTGTTTTTT
>.|TRBD1|17|TRBJ2-1|TRBV27
CASSLRGRDRGGNEQFF
TGTGCCAGCAGTTTAAGGGGTCGGGACAGGGGAGGCAATGAGCAGTTCTTC
>.|.|13|TRBJ1-5|TRBV18
CASSPRSGDPQHF
TGTGCCAGCTCTCCTCGGTCCGGGGATCCCCAGCATTTT
>.|TRBD2|15|TRBJ2-1|TRBV6-6
CATSYGTSGHNEQFF
TGTGCCACTTCGTACGGGACTAGCGGACACAATGAGCAGTTCTTC
>once|TRBD1|15|TRBJ2-7|TRBV4-1
CASSHRGQGVGEQYF
TGCGCCAGCAGCCACAGAGGACAGGGGGTCGGCGAGCAGTACTTC
>.|.|10|TRBJ1-1|TRBV29-1
CSVAQIEAFF
TGCAGCGTTGCACAGATTGAAGCTTTCTTT
>.|.|13|TRBJ2-7|TRBV6-5
CASSYSSTYEQYF
TGTGCCAGCAGTTACTCGTCTACCTACGAGCAGTACTTC
>.|.|13|TRBJ1-2|TRBV2
CASRGRPNYGYTF
TGTGCCAGCAGGGGGAGACCTAACTATGGCTACACCTTC
>.|TRBD1|18|TRBJ2-6|TRBV9
CASSLPKGGSRGANVLTF
TGTGCCAGCAGCCTACCGAAAGGGGGCTCGAGGGGGGCCAACGTCCTGACTTTC
>.|.|15|TRBJ2-7|TRBV6-1
CASKGNRVLSYEQYF
TGTGCCAGCAAAGGGAACAGGGTTTTATCCTACGAGCAGTACTTC
>.|TRBD1|16|TRBJ2-1|TRBV9
CASSVTGGISYNEQFF
TGTGCCAGCAGCGTGACAGGGGGCATTTCCTACAATGAGCAGTTCTTC
>.|.|15|TRBJ2-1|TRBV7-7
CASSLGLGGGGEQFF
TGTGCTAGCAGCTTAGGTCTCGGGGGAGGGGGTGAGCAGTTCTTC
>.|TRBD2|15|TRBJ2-7|TRBV15
CATSRVLAGSYEQYF
TGTGCCACCAGCAGAGTACTAGCGGGCTCCTACGAGCAGTACTTC
>few|TRBD1|15|TRBJ2-7|TRBV5-6
CASSFRQGAFYEQYF
TGTGCCAGCAGCTTTCGACAGGGGGCATTCTACGAGCAGTACTTC
>.|.|15|TRBJ2-2|TRBV7-9
CASTRGSLTTGELFF
TGTGCCAGCACAAGGGGTTCCCTCACCACCGGGGAGCTGTTTTTT
>.|TRBD2|18|TRBJ2-3|TRBV9
CASSVLGGGSGSADTQYF
TGTGCCAGCAGCGTTTTGGGGGGGGGTAGCGGGAGTGCAGATACGCAGTATTTT
>.|.|16|TRBJ1-2|TRBV28
CASRLAGLYTNYGYTF
TGTGCCAGCAGATTAGCAGGTCTCTACACTAACTATGGCTACACCTTC
>.|TRBD1|14|TRBJ1-6|TRBV23-1
CASSSKGQAGGSDF
TGCGCCAGCAGCTCTAAAGGACAGGCCGGCGGTTCTGACTTT
>.|TRBD2|16|TRBJ2-2|TRBV5-1
CASKTGLAGGTGELFF
TGCGCCAGCAAAACGGGATTAGCGGGAGGTACCGGGGAGCTGTTTTTT
>once|TRBD2|15|TRBJ2-2|TRBV19
CASSITSGSPGELFF
TGTGCCAGTAGTATCACTAGCGGGAGCCCCGGGGAGCTGTTTTTT
>.|TRBD1|14|TRBJ1-5|TRBV5-1
CASSLWSGGQPQHF
TGCGCCAGCAGCTTGTGGTCAGGGGGTCAGCCCCAGCATTTT
>.|TRBD1|15|TRBJ1-5|TRBV5-5
CASSSTGPGLQPQHF
TGTGCCAGCAGCTCGACAGGGCCGGGTTTGCAGCCCCAGCATTTT
>few|TRBD1|16|TRBJ2-7|TRBV28
CASSSSPGQGSYEQYF
TGTGCCAGCAGCTCTTCTCCGGGACAGGGCTCCTACGAGCAGTACTTC
>.|TRBD2|14|TRBJ2-3|TRBV10-3
CAINGGDSTDTQYF
TGTGCCATCAACGGGGGGGATAGCACAGATACGCAGTATTTT
>.|.|14|TRBJ2-7|TRBV7-9
CASSSDFLQREQYF
TGTGCCAGCAGCTCTGACTTTTTGCAGCGCGAGCAGTACTTC
>.|.|16|TRBJ2-1|TRBV7-2
CASSLVGVGRNNEQFF
TGTGCCAGCAGCTTGGTGGGGGTCGGGAGAAACAATGAGCAGTTCTTC
>.|.|14|TRBJ2-7|TRBV27
CASSLNNRGDEQYF
TGTGCCAGCAGTTTAAATAACCGGGGTGACGAGCAGTACTTC
>.|TRBD2|18|TRBJ2-1|TRBV4-2
CASSQDSPTSGIPNEQFF
TGTGCCAGCAGCCAAGATTCCCCGACTAGCGGGATCCCCAATGAGCAGTTCTTC
>.|TRBD1|13|TRBJ2-1|TRBV6-5
CASSDRGRNEQFF
TGTGCCAGCAGTGACAGGGGGCGGAATGAGCAGTTCTTC
>.|.|15|TRBJ1-1|TRBV7-8
CASSLGVGQTTEAFF
TGTGCCAGCAGCTTAGGAGTTGGACAGACCACTGAAGCTTTCTTT
>few|.|13|TRBJ1-2|TRBV15
CATSRDRHYGYTF
TGTGCCACCAGCAGAGACAGGCACTATGGCTACACCTTC
>.|.|13|TRBJ2-5|TRBV2
CASMYTDQETQYF
TGTGCCAGCATGTACACCGACCAAGAGACCCAGTACTTC
>.|TRBD1|15|TRBJ2-7|TRBV9
CASSVGPGGSYEQYF
TGTGCCAGCAGCGTAGGTCCAGGGGGCTCCTACGAGCAGTACTTC
>once|TRBD2|18|TRBJ2-2|TRBV7-7
CASSPRARTSGSVGELFF
TGTGCTAGCAGCCCCCGGGCTAGGACTAGCGGGAGTGTCGGGGAGCTGTTTTTT
>.|.|15|TRBJ2-1|TRBV2
CASRRDRGWSDEQFF
TGTGCCAGCAGAAGAGATAGGGGCTGGTCAGATGAGCAGTTCTTC
>.|TRBD1|15|TRBJ1-4|TRBV7-6
CASSGAGQDNEKLFF
TGTGCCAGCAGCGGTGCGGGACAGGATAATGAAAAACTGTTTTTT
>once|.|14|TRBJ1-5|TRBV10-3
CAISETRGEQPQHF
TGTGCCATCAGTGAAACACGGGGGGAGCAGCCCCAGCATTTT
>.|TRBD1|15|TRBJ2-1|TRBV11-3
CASSLGGQVYNEQFF
TGTGCCAGCAGCTTAGGGGGACAGGTTTACAATGAGCAGTTCTTC
>.|TRBD2|15|TRBJ2-5|TRBV7-9
CASSETSGSYETQYF
TGTGCCAGCTCAGAAACTAGCGGGAGTTATGAGACCCAGTACTTC
>.|TRBD2|16|TRBJ2-3|TRBV2
CASRAGLAGGADTQYF
TGTGCCAGCCGCGCCGGACTAGCGGGAGGGGCAGATACGCAGTATTTT
>.|TRBD2|13|TRBJ2-7|TRBV6-5
CASSQSGRYEQYF
TGTGCCAGCAGCCAGAGCGGGAGGTACGAGCAGTACTTC
>.|.|14|TRBJ2-3|TRBV5-1
CASSPQASTDTQYF
TGCGCCAGCAGCCCACAGGCGAGCACAGATACGCAGTATTTT
>.|.|16|TRBJ1-5|TRBV2
CASSEAGQGNNQPQHF
TGTGCCAGCAGTGAAGCGGGGCAGGGAAACAATCAGCCCCAGCATTTT
>.|.|16|TRBJ1-2|TRBV28
CASSLGQGIEGDGYTF
TGTGCCAGCAGTTTGGGGCAGGGGATTGAAGGCGATGGCTACACCTTC
>.|.|15|TRBJ2-3|TRBV15
CATSRDDSLTDTQYF
TGTGCCACCAGCAGAGATGACAGCCTCACAGATACGCAGTATTTT
>few|TRBD1|13|TRBJ1-5|TRBV28
CASFDRGLQPQHF
TGTGCCAGCTTCGACAGGGGGCTTCAGCCCCAGCATTTT
>.|.|17|TRBJ2-7|TRBV19
CASTPTGPNPYIYEQYF
TGTGCCAGTACCCCGACAGGTCCAAACCCGTACATCTACGAGCAGTACTTC